This TCR beta chain came from a study of cytomegalovirus exposure and HLA in healthy donors. Whole-study results and caveats: In all likelihood, a cluster of highly shared sequence variants was a sequencing artifact.

This clone was found once. Its antigen is not known. Germline V gives CDR1 PRHDT, CDR2 FYEKMQ (reference sequence). CDR3 length equals 14 residues. Trimming removed 0 bases from V and 3 bases from J; junction bases left unmatched: 0. The PCR contained 60 Vbeta and 13 Jbeta primers. TCRdb's copy holds only in-frame clones and misses some; the assay was immunoSEQ multiplex PCR. The repertoire has roughly 150,000 clones, over 75% of them found once; the top ten carry about 2.2%. The V and J genes are TRBV13 and TRBJ2-7; 9 nucleotides align to TRBD1. This receptor was identified in a male donor in good health and CMV-seronegative. Sequenced: PBMCs. DNA for the CDR3: TGTGCCAGCAGCTTAGGGGGACAGGGCTACGAGCAGTACTTC. Its translation: CASSLGGQGYEQYF. Combining the CDR3 with reference TRBV13 and TRBJ2-7 gives the whole variable domain AAGVIQSPRHLIKEKRETATLKCYPIPRHDTVYWYQQGPGQDPQFLISFYEKMQSDKGSIPDRFSAQQFSDYHSELNMSSLELGDSALYFCASSLGGQGYEQYFGPGTRLTVT.